This TCR beta chain was captured in a study of cytomegalovirus exposure and HLA in healthy donors. Study-level results: Accurate HLA-A and HLA-B prediction from TCR beta sequences was reported for most subjects. Later analysis showed TCR association rates varying by HLA locus, highest for DRB1 and lowest for HLA-C. Several of the most significant clusters appeared, in a later analysis, to be linked to common viral pathogens. Published work reported that the classifier diagnosed cytomegalovirus status with high specificity and sensitivity.

CDR1 is ENHRY, CDR2 SYGVKD, per germline. V lost 10 bases, J lost 2 bases, and 6 bases stayed unmatched. This CDR3 has 13 residues. As concerns this clone: Its target is unknown.

In the PCR, 60 Vbeta and 13 Jbeta primers were used. The method was immunoSEQ multiplex PCR; TCRdb's version includes in-frame clones alone and lacks a portion of them. The sample contains 150,000 to 200,000 clones, roughly 78% of which appear only once. The gene calls are TRBV10-3 and TRBJ2-7, with 9 bases identical to TRBD1. The sequenced material came from PBMCs. The TCR was taken from a girl under 18 in good health and CMV-seropositive. This CDR3 is CASGTGWTYEQYF. Written as DNA, the CDR3 is TGTGCCAGTGGGACAGGGTGGACCTACGAGCAGTACTTC.